These 26 T cell receptor beta chains were sequenced from one sample in a study of spatial heterogeneity in lung cancer (dated by TCRdb to about 2019). In the paper's terms, the time point label means: sample taken at primary tumor resection. For these receptors, no antigen is known. What the study reported, not specific to this receptor: The tumor nonsynonymous mutation count correlated with the number of expanded alpha and beta TCRs within the tumor.

Library method: 5' RACE. The instrument was a NextSeq 500. The raw public data were reprocessed by TCRdb itself: fastp quality trimming at Q25, MiXCR clonotype calling, in-frame beta chains only. Under each unique CDR3 protein, matching rows form one entry showing the most common genes and DNA. A total of under 20,000 distinct CDR3 sequences appear in this sample, approximately 6.2% of them only once. About 6.8% of the sample is in the top ten clones. Specimen: lung tumor tissue, collected at surgery. All receptors derive from a male donor with early-stage non-small cell lung cancer.

There are many counts of this clonotype. Little can be read into the size of this beta chain, an off-target read in a library designed for alpha chains. The CDR3 loop reads CASIRGQGINQPQHF. The CDR3 DNA is TGTGCCAGCATTCGAGGCCAGGGGATCAATCAGCCCCAGCATTTT. The gene calls are TRBV28 and TRBJ1-5; possible D gene TRBD1, 6 bases. Germline V gene sequence: CDR1 MDHEN, CDR2 SYDVKM. The CDR3 consists of 15 residues. V lost 7 bases to trimming and J lost 3 bases, with 16 bases between them.

This clonotype was detected ten times or more. Since it is a stray read in a library aimed at alpha chains, this beta chain has a size that is not meaningful. The V call is TRBV20-1, the J call TRBJ2-7, with TRBD1 matching over 8 bases. CDR1 and CDR2 from the germline V gene are DFQATT and SNEGSKA (reference sequence). V dropped 6 bases and J dropped 2; count of bases not matched to a gene: 3. CDR3 length: 12 amino acids. The CDR3 sequence is CSARGQAYEQYF. The DNA for the CDR3 is TGCAGTGCAAGGGGACAGGCCTACGAGCAGTACTTC.

This clonotype has ten or more counts. Since it is a stray read in a library aimed at alpha chains, this beta chain has a size that is not meaningful. The V gene is TRBV6-6, the J gene TRBJ2-3; D is unclear. Germline values: CDR1 MNHNY, CDR2 SVGAGI (reference sequence). The CDR3 extends over 14 amino acids. Trimming took off 5 bases at V and 0 bases at J, with 9 bases between the two ends. The CDR3 loop reads CASSHSASTDTQYF. For the CDR3, the DNA is TGTGCCAGCAGTCACAGTGCTAGCACAGATACGCAGTATTTT.

This clonotype was seen ten or more times. This beta chain is an off-target read within a library intended for alpha chains, so its frequency means little. The rearrangement links TRBV7-9 to TRBJ2-5; maybe TRBD1 (6 bases). The CDR3 consists of 15 residues. CDR1 and CDR2 from the germline V gene are SEHNR and FQNEAQ (reference sequence). V shed 7 bases and J shed 5 bases, with 20 bases lying between them. This CDR3 reads CASTLLPGHGETQYF. Written as DNA, the CDR3 is TGTGCCAGCACCCTCCTCCCGGGACACGGGGAGACCCAGTACTTC.

This clonotype was recorded at least ten times. Little can be read into the size of this beta chain, an off-target read in a library designed for alpha chains. The chain links TRBV12-3 or TRBV12-4 to TRBJ2-3; tentatively, D is TRBD1 (6 bases). CDR3 length equals 14 residues. Trimming removed 2 bases from V and 4 bases from J, with 10 bases in between. The CDR3 DNA follows: TGTGCCAGCAGTTTACAGGGGCCTTCAGATACGCAGTATTTT. Translated, it gives CASSLQGPSDTQYF.

This clonotype was found many times. A library prepared for alpha chains yielded this beta chain as an off-target read; its size is of little meaning. The chain combines TRBV20-1 with TRBJ2-1; D is possibly TRBD1 (5 bases). The V end was cut by 5 bases, the J end by 6 bases, with 11 bases between. Germline V gene lookup returns CDR1 DFQATT and CDR2 SNEGSKA (reference sequence). The CDR3 consists of 12 residues. The CDR3 spells CSASRQINEQFF. The CDR3 DNA reads TGCAGTGCTTCCCGACAGATCAATGAGCAGTTCTTC.

There are many counts of this clonotype. Because this beta chain is a stray read in a library intended to capture alpha chains, its abundance should not be given much weight. The rearrangement uses TRBV20-1 and TRBJ1-1; D not resolved. This CDR3 region has 14 residues. Germline CDR1 reads DFQATT; CDR2 reads SNEGSKA (reference sequence). The V end lost 0 bases, the J end lost 1 base, and 9 bases lay between the germline ends. The CDR3: CSARDFGSNTEAFF. DNA for the CDR3: TGCAGTGCTAGAGATTTTGGGTCGAACACTGAAGCTTTCTTT.

This clonotype appeared many times. A library made for alpha chains picked up this beta chain off target, so its size means little. The chain employs TRBV25-1 and TRBJ2-7; maybe TRBD1 (5 bases). V was trimmed by 4 bases and J by 6 bases, leaving 13 bases between them. Germline CDR1 reads MGHDK; CDR2 reads SYGVNS. The CDR3 contains 13 residues. This chain's CDR3 is CASSVPGYGEQYF. CDR3 DNA: TGTGCCAGCAGTGTTCCAGGGTACGGCGAGCAGTACTTC.

In regard to this clonotype: Little can be read into the size of this beta chain, an off-target read in a library designed for alpha chains. This chain links TRBV5-6 with TRBJ2-5, with TRBD2 identical over 11 bases. Unmatched junction bases numbered 8, after V lost 2 bases and J lost 5 bases. Germline V CDR1 and CDR2: SGHDT, YYEEEE. The CDR3 consists of 16 residues. For the CDR3, the DNA is TGTGCCAGCAGCTTTATGAAGACTAGCGGGGCCGAGACCCAGTACTTC. Its protein is CASSFMKTSGAETQYF.

This clonotype was recorded many times. This beta chain is a stray sequence in a library constructed for alpha chains; its clone size is not meaningful. The chain has TRBV20-1 and TRBJ2-1; the D gene is possibly TRBD1 (6 bases). Germline V gives CDR1 DFQATT, CDR2 SNEGSKA (reference sequence). The CDR3 has 11 amino acids. Trimming shortened V by 6 bases and J by 14 bases, and 17 bases separated the two germline ends. CDR3: CSAQAAAGEFF. CDR3 nucleotide sequence: TGCAGTGCCCAAGCCGCGGCAGGGGAGTTCTTC.

This clonotype was picked up many times. Within a library made for alpha chains, this beta chain is off target, and its count is uninformative. This chain connects TRBV6-6 to TRBJ2-2; D remains unclear. The CDR3 has 15 amino acids. The V and J ends lost 6 bases and 5 bases respectively, with 16 bases between them. From germline, CDR1 is MNHNY and CDR2 SVGAGI (reference sequence). The CDR3 DNA reads as TGTGCCAGCAGCCCCGAATTCCTTTGGACCGGGGAGCTGTTTTTT. Residues: CASSPEFLWTGELFF.

Many counts were recorded for this clonotype. Since it is a stray read in a library aimed at alpha chains, this beta chain has a size that is not meaningful. The chain couples TRBV24-1 to TRBJ2-1; a possible D gene is TRBD2 (6 bases). V lost 2 bases and J lost 4, with 14 bases in between. The germline gives CDR1 KGHDR, CDR2 SFDVKD. The CDR3 runs 16 residues. The CDR3 reads CATSDSQAGFYNEQFF. The CDR3 DNA reads TGTGCCACCAGTGATTCGCAGGCGGGGTTTTACAATGAGCAGTTCTTC.

This clonotype appeared many times. Little can be read into the size of this beta chain, an off-target read in a library designed for alpha chains. The chain employs TRBV7-2 and TRBJ2-1; no firm D call. The germline V gene has CDR1 SGHTA and CDR2 FQGNSA. V was pared by 5 bases and J by 6 bases, with 11 bases between. The CDR3 loop spans 13 amino acids. CDR3 sequence (DNA): TGTGCCAGCAGCCAGTCTGTCCGCAATGAGCAGTTCTTC. Amino acids: CASSQSVRNEQFF.

Many counts were recorded for this clonotype. Little can be read into the size of this beta chain, an off-target read in a library designed for alpha chains. The chain links TRBV4-3 to TRBJ2-1; perhaps TRBD1 as D (6 bases). The CDR3 is 14 residues long. Germline loops: CDR1 LGHNA, CDR2 YSLEER. Trimming left V 4 bases short and J 8 bases short, with 15 bases between. The CDR3 sequence is CASSPGVGYDEQFF. The DNA of the CDR3 is TGCGCCAGCAGCCCAGGGGTGGGGTACGATGAGCAGTTCTTC.

This clonotype is classed as medium-sized. Little can be read into the size of this beta chain, an off-target read in a library designed for alpha chains. The rearrangement joins TRBV4-1 to TRBJ1-1; D perhaps matches TRBD1 (6 bases). The CDR3 is 14 residues long. Germline V gene data show CDR1 as MGHRA and CDR2 as YSYEKL. The V end lost 2 bases, the J end lost 6 bases, and 13 bases lay between the germline ends. The CDR3 DNA follows: TGCGCCAGCAGCCAAATCCAGGGGATTCCTGAAGCTTTCTTT. As protein: CASSQIQGIPEAFF.

This clonotype was observed at least ten times. The library was designed around alpha chains, so this beta chain is a stray read whose abundance carries little weight. The V call is TRBV5-6, the J call TRBJ1-1, with D hard to call. The CDR3 loop spans 13 amino acids. Germline V gene lookup returns CDR1 SGHDT and CDR2 YYEEEE. Trimming shortened V by 1 base and J by 6 bases, and 10 bases separated the two germline ends. CDR3 sequence: CASSLLVVAEAFF. CDR3 DNA sequence: TGTGCCAGCAGCTTGTTGGTGGTGGCTGAAGCTTTCTTT. The full variable domain, completed using reference TRBV5-6 and TRBJ1-1, is DAGVTQSPTHLIKTRGQQVTLRCSPKSGHDTVSWYQQALGQGPQFIFQYYEEEERQRGNFPDRFSGHQFPNYSSELNVNALLLGDSALYLCASSLLVVAEAFFGQGTRLTVV.

This clonotype has only a few counts. This beta chain lies outside the target of a library built for alpha chains; its clone size means little. The chain recombines TRBV5-3 with TRBJ2-3; 7 bases agree with TRBD1. TRBV5-3 is an ORF, and what it does is uncertain. V lost 4 bases and J lost 6; bases outside the gene matches: 14. The CDR3 loop spans 16 amino acids. In DNA form, the CDR3 reads TGTGCCAGAAGCCACAAAAACCGGGACAGCAATGATACGCAGTATTTT. It is translated as CARSHKNRDSNDTQYF.

This clonotype was seen ten or more times. As an off-target read in a library built for alpha chains, this beta chain has a frequency of little significance. This chain connects TRBV11-2 to TRBJ2-7; possibly TRBD1 for D (6 bases). The V and J ends lost 0 bases and 6 bases respectively, with 12 bases between them. This CDR3 spans 14 amino acids. Germline lookup yields CDR1 SGHAT and CDR2 FQNNGV. This chain's CDR3 is CASSLETGPREQYF. In DNA form, the CDR3 reads TGTGCCAGCAGCTTAGAGACAGGACCGCGCGAGCAGTACTTC.

This clonotype showed up many times. Since the library was made to target alpha chains, this beta chain is a stray read and its abundance is not meaningful. The chain links TRBV7-9 to TRBJ1-1, with 10 bases aligning to TRBD1. The CDR3 runs 16 residues. V was pared by 1 base and J by 4 bases, with 6 bases of the junction left unmatched. CDR1 SEHNR and CDR2 FQNEAQ come from the germline V gene (reference sequence). The CDR3 DNA reads TGTGCCAGCAGCTTAGGAGTAGACAGGGGGCTCACTGAAGCTTTCTTT. Translated: CASSLGVDRGLTEAFF.

There are many counts of this clonotype. This beta chain is a stray read from a library made for alpha chains; its abundance is not meaningful. J is TRBJ1-5 and V is TRBV4-2; D call uncertain. Trimming stripped 0 bases from V and 1 base from J, with 7 bases between. This CDR3 contains 15 residues. Looked up from germline, CDR1 is LGHNA and CDR2 is YNFKEQ. The CDR3 region has the DNA TGTGCCAGCAGCCAAGAGGGGTACAGCAATCAGCCCCAGCATTTT. Protein sequence: CASSQEGYSNQPQHF.

This clonotype was counted between two and nine times. Because this beta chain is a stray read in a library intended to capture alpha chains, its abundance should not be given much weight. The rearrangement joins TRBV11-2 to TRBJ2-3; TRBD2 matches at 11 bases. Trimming removed 2 bases from V and 2 bases from J; junction bases left unmatched: 3. There are 16 residues in the CDR3. Germline CDR1 SGHAT, CDR2 FQNNGV. Here the CDR3 reads CASSLTTSGNTDTQYF. The CDR3 DNA reads as TGTGCCAGCAGCTTAACGACTAGCGGGAACACAGATACGCAGTATTTT.

This clonotype was seen more than once but under ten times. A library prepared for alpha chains yielded this beta chain as an off-target read; its size is of little meaning. The chain joins TRBV7-2 to TRBJ1-4, with no clear D. Trimming took off 1 base at V and 5 bases at J, with 11 bases between the two ends. Germline CDR1 reads SGHTA; CDR2 reads FQGNSA. This CDR3 contains 15 residues. As DNA, the CDR3 is TGTGCCAGCAGCTTAGTCTCCGGGGTAAATGAAAAACTGTTTTTT. It codes for CASSLVSGVNEKLFF.

The table lists this clonotype with many counts. This beta chain is off target for a library built for alpha chains, so its abundance means little. This chain joins TRBV20-1 and TRBJ1-5, with unresolved D. Germline V gene data show CDR1 as DFQATT and CDR2 as SNEGSKA (reference sequence). V was trimmed by 2 bases and J by 0 bases, leaving 8 bases between them. This CDR3 has 14 amino acids. The CDR3: CSARPAGSNQPQHF. The DNA of the CDR3 is TGCAGTGCTAGACCTGCAGGTAGCAATCAGCCCCAGCATTTT.

By its share, this clonotype is medium-sized. This beta chain appears as a stray read in a library generated for alpha chains; its size is not informative. V and J are TRBV6-5 and TRBJ1-1; a weak D match, TRBD1 (5 bases). V lost 6 bases to trimming and J lost 8 bases, with 19 bases between them. This CDR3 contains 14 residues. Germline loops: CDR1 MNHEY, CDR2 SVGAGI. Here the CDR3 DNA reads TGTGCCAGCAGACCTTCGACAGCCCAGATGGAAGCTTTCTTT. This codes for CASRPSTAQMEAFF.

This clonotype was detected a few times. Because the library targeted alpha chains, this beta chain is an off-target read whose size means little. V usage is TRBV6-5 and J usage is TRBJ1-2; a possible D gene is TRBD1 (6 bases). This CDR3 comprises 13 residues. V was shortened by 4 bases and J by 3 bases, with 9 bases between the two germline ends. Germline CDR1 MNHEY, CDR2 SVGAGI. The CDR3 nucleotides read TGTGCCAGCAGTTGGTCAGGGGACTATGGCTACACCTTC. It yields the protein CASSWSGDYGYTF.

This clonotype was seen only a few times. The size of this beta chain means little, since it is a stray read in a library made for alpha chains. This chain uses TRBV19 with TRBJ2-1, with a tentative D call TRBD1 (5 bases). The V gene's germline CDR1 is LNHDA and CDR2 SQIVND (reference sequence). The CDR3 sequence is 13 residues long. V was cut by 5 bases and J by 6 bases, with 11 bases left in between. CDR3: CASSLGQGNEQFF. The CDR3 coding sequence is TGTGCCAGTAGTTTGGGGCAGGGCAATGAGCAGTTCTTC.